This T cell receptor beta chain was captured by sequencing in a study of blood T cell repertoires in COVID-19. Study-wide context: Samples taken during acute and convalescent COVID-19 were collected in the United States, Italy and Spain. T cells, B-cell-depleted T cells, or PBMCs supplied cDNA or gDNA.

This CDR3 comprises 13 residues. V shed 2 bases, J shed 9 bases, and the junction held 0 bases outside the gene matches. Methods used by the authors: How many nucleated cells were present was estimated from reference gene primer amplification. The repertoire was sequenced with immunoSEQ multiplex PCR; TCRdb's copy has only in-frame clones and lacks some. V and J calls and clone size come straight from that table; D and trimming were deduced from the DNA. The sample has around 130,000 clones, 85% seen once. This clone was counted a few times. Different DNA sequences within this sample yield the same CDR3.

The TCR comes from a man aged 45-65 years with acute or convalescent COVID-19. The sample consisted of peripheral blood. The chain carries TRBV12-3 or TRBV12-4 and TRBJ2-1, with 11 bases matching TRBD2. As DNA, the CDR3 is TGTGCCAGCAGTTTACTAGCGGGAGGTGAGCAGTTCTTC. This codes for CASSLLAGGEQFF.